This record covers a single T cell receptor (beta chain). The data were obtained in a study of control samples from healthy donors and cancer patients. Sequencing used immunoSEQ multiplex PCR; TCRdb keeps in-frame clones, though not all of them. The sample contains approximately 90,000 clones, approximately 93% of which appear only once. Germline V gene sequence: CDR1 MNHEY, CDR2 SVGAGI. This CDR3 region has 13 residues. The V end was cut by 2 bases, the J end by 5 bases, with 9 bases between. This chain connects TRBV6-5 to TRBJ1-1; D possibly corresponds to TRBD1 (6 bases). The specimen was blood. The TCR originated in a woman younger than 45 in good health. The CDR3 loop is CASSYGTRTEAFF. CDR3 nucleotide sequence: TGTGCCAGCAGTTACGGGACAAGGACTGAAGCTTTCTTT.